The clone carrying this T cell receptor (beta chain) appeared a single time. Its antigen is currently unknown. These data belong to a study of glioma-infiltrating T cells after dendritic cell vaccination. Overall study: Samples are from glioblastoma patients in Phase I and II dendritic cell vaccine trials. At biweekly intervals, patients got three intradermal dendritic cell vaccine injections. Study-wide results and caveats: Patients with more pretreatment TILs had longer time to progression and survival.

The length of the CDR3 is 14 residues. CDR1 and CDR2 from the germline V gene are MNHEY and SMNVEV (reference sequence). V lost 1 base and J lost 9; bases outside the gene matches: 6. PBMC sampling occurred before vaccination, two weeks after the third dose, and at progression. Some clones are missing from TCRdb's copy, which holds only in-frame ones; the method was immunoSEQ multiplex PCR. The table records roughly 100,000 clones, 85% to 90% of them present only once. The gene calls are TRBV27 and TRBJ2-1, with 7 bases matching TRBD2. Sequencing used blood, obtained before dendritic cell vaccination. The clonotype originates from a human donor with glioblastoma. CDR3 DNA sequence: TGTGCCAGCAGTTTATGGCGGGAGCAAGGTGAGCAGTTCTTC. It yields the protein CASSLWREQGEQFF.